This T cell receptor (beta chain) was found in a study of blood T cells in healthy people across ages. Together with a sample-barcoded 5' primer, a J-beta primer mix was included in a second PCR lasting about 7 to 12 cycles. A template-switch adaptor containing 12 random nucleotides labeled each cDNA molecule. One entry per CDR3 protein results from TCRdb running MiXCR on the 5' RACE reads. The sample includes about 1.8 million distinct CDR3 sequences, 49% of them seen just once. Around 9 milliliters of peripheral blood were drawn from each donor into EDTA-treated tubes. This clonotype was seen a single time. As yet, its antigen is unknown. Study conclusions and caveats: The study could not conclusively compare naive and antigen-experienced cells, given its unsorted PBMCs.

This receptor was identified in a woman aged 40-49 years in good health. Sequencing input: blood.

The CDR3 spells CASSKGRGGGQETQYF. CDR3 bases: TGTGCCAGCAGTAAGGGGAGGGGAGGAGGACAAGAGACCCAGTACTTC. V gene TRBV28 combines with J gene TRBJ2-5; 7 bases are shared with TRBD2. Germline V lookup: CDR1 MDHEN, CDR2 SYDVKM. The CDR3 length is 16 residues. The J segment lost 2 bases and the V segment lost 5 bases, leaving 11 bases of the junction unmatched.